Presented here are 12 T cell receptor beta chains from one specimen sequenced in a study of T-cell memory formation after mild COVID-19. MiXCR was run by TCRdb on the 5' RACE reads, yielding one entry per CDR3 protein. The repertoire includes 550,000 to 600,000 distinct CDR3 sequences, approximately 15% of them detected once, and about 8.1% sits in the top ten. Sequenced: PBMCs or a T cell subset sorted from them (not recorded which). Every receptor here comes from an adult woman who had mild COVID-19 (a few samples of this study predate the infection). Cell type and time point are not known.

The chain has TRBV4-3 and TRBJ2-4, with 9 positions matching TRBD1. V lost 0 bases and J lost 7; bases outside the gene matches: 13. Germline loops: CDR1 LGHNA, CDR2 YSLEER. The CDR3 runs to 18 residues. The CDR3 nucleotides read TGCGCCAGCAGCCAAGATAATGTATCGGGGGACAGGGACAACATTCAGTACTTC. Protein product: CASSQDNVSGDRDNIQYF.

This clonotype was counted between two and nine times. The CDR3 nucleotides are TGTGCCAGCAGTGTAAACAGGGGAGTCGGTCTATTAGATGGCTACACCTTC. Protein: CASSVNRGVGLLDGYTF. This chain joins TRBV12-3 or TRBV12-4 and TRBJ1-2; 7 positions agree with TRBD1. There are 17 residues in the CDR3. V lost 5 bases to trimming and J lost 6 bases; unmatched junction nucleotides: 18.

This clonotype was recorded a few times. V is TRBV7-8 and J is TRBJ2-1; 11 bases map to TRBD1. Germline V gene sequence: CDR1 SGHVS, CDR2 FQNEAQ. The CDR3 spans 15 residues. V shed 5 bases, J shed 8 bases, and the junction held 8 bases outside the gene matches. The CDR3 DNA reads TGTGCCAGCAGCCCTGGGGACAGGGGGATCGATGAGCAGTTCTTC. Its translation is CASSPGDRGIDEQFF.

This chain links TRBV7-2 with TRBJ2-5, with D possibly being TRBD1 or TRBD2 (5 bases each). Trimming removed 5 bases from V and 4 bases from J, with 20 bases in between. The CDR3 is made up of 16 amino acids. The V gene's germline CDR1 is SGHTA and CDR2 FQGNSA. Written as DNA, the CDR3 is TGTGCCAGCAGCCCCCGAGAACCGGGACCGCCAGAGACCCAGTACTTC. It is translated as CASSPREPGPPETQYF.

This clonotype was seen at least ten times. The rearrangement uses TRBV4-2 and TRBJ2-7; D might be TRBD2 (6 bases). With 1 base removed from V and 3 bases from J, the gap between germline ends came to 25 bases. Germline V lookup: CDR1 LGHNA, CDR2 YNFKEQ. The CDR3 runs 19 residues. CDR3 sequence (DNA): TGTGCCAGCAGCCAAGCTCTCGCGACTAGGCCGTGGGGCGGCTACGAGCAGTACTTC. Translating gives CASSQALATRPWGGYEQYF.

The chain is built from TRBV29-1 and TRBJ2-1, with TRBD1 identical over 9 bases. Germline V gives CDR1 SQVTM, CDR2 ANQGSEA. The CDR3 covers 13 residues. The V and J ends lost 7 bases and 3 bases, in that order; junction bases with no gene match: 4. CDR3 sequence (DNA): TGCAGCGACGGACAGGGGCTCTACAATGAGCAGTTCTTC. Amino acid sequence: CSDGQGLYNEQFF.

This clonotype was counted a few times. This chain links TRBV5-1 with TRBJ2-7; 7 bases are shared with TRBD1. The CDR3 spans 16 residues. The J segment lost 5 bases and the V segment lost 4 bases, leaving 15 bases of the junction unmatched. Germline CDR1 SGHRS, CDR2 YFSETQ. The CDR3: CASSRRGLGFENEQYF. DNA for the CDR3: TGCGCCAGCAGCCGTAGGGGGCTCGGGTTTGAAAACGAGCAGTACTTC.

V gene TRBV5-4 combines with J gene TRBJ1-2; D gene ambiguous. Germline V lookup: CDR1 SGHNT, CDR2 YYREEE (reference sequence). With 0 bases removed from V and 8 bases from J, the gap between germline ends came to 11 bases. This CDR3 comprises 13 residues. CDR3 in amino acids: CASSLEEYGGYTF. The CDR3, as DNA: TGTGCCAGCAGCTTGGAAGAGTATGGGGGCTACACCTTC. Full variable domain (rest looked up from reference TRBV5-4 and TRBJ1-2): ETGVTQSPTHLIKTRGQQVTLRCSSQSGHNTVSWYQQALGQGPQFIFQYYREEENGRGNFPPRFSGLQFPNYSSELNVNALELDDSALYLCASSLEEYGGYTFGSGTRLTVV.

The chain joins TRBV29-1 to TRBJ2-7; 11 nucleotides line up with TRBD1. Germline CDR1 and CDR2: SQVTM and ANQGSEA. J was trimmed by 4 bases and V by 3 bases; bases with no gene match: 11. The CDR3 extends over 16 amino acids. The CDR3 DNA is TGCAGCGTTGATGTGGTGGGGACAGGGGGTCGGTACGAGCAGTACTTC. Amino acids: CSVDVVGTGGRYEQYF.

This clonotype was counted a few times. The chain links TRBV20-1 to TRBJ1-1; D not certain. CDR1 is DFQATT and CDR2 is SNEGSKA in the germline V gene (reference sequence). The CDR3 contains 12 residues. V gave up 3 bases and J gave up 6 bases, with 11 bases separating them. The DNA of the CDR3 is TGCAGTGCTAGGATGGAAAGGGCTGAAGCTTTCTTT. This translates into CSARMERAEAFF.

In its sample, this clonotype was seen many times. This chain connects TRBV18 to TRBJ1-1; TRBD1 matches 7 bases. The V and J ends lost 10 bases and 0 bases, in that order; junction bases with no gene match: 5. In germline, CDR1 is KGHSH, CDR2 LQKENI. The CDR3 sequence is 13 residues long. For the CDR3, the DNA is TGTGCCACCGAGGACAGGTTGAACACTGAAGCTTTCTTT. Protein product: CATEDRLNTEAFF.

The chain is built from TRBV5-1 and TRBJ2-3; D ambiguous. Germline-derived CDR1 and CDR2 are SGHRS and YFSETQ. The CDR3 has 14 residues. V was trimmed by 0 bases and J by 4 bases, leaving 9 bases between them. CDR3 region: CASSLAEWSDTQYF. CDR3 in DNA: TGCGCCAGCAGCTTGGCCGAATGGTCAGATACGCAGTATTTT.